The 28 T cell receptor beta chains given below trace back to one sample, sequenced in a study of CD8+CD57+ T cells in acquired aplastic anemia. Patients chosen for sequencing had CD8+CD57+ cells that had expanded, as shown by flow cytometry. Genomic DNA served as template for TCR beta VDJ and CDR3 profiling. TCRdb used MiXCR to reprocess the reads, holding one entry per CDR3 protein. The sample holds over 150,000 distinct CDR3 sequences; 55% to 65% are singletons and the top ten take under 45%. Specimen: sorted CD4+, CD8+, or CD8+CD57+ T cells (not recorded which) from PBMCs. The receptors originated from a human donor with aplastic anemia.

The rearrangement uses TRBV2 and TRBJ2-6; 7 bases map to TRBD2. CDR1 is SNHLY and CDR2 is FYNNEI in the germline V gene. V was clipped by 7 bases and J by 1 base; unmatched bases: 4. The CDR3 contains 15 residues. CDR3 sequence: CASTREGSGANVLTF. The CDR3 nucleotides read TGTGCCAGCACAAGGGAGGGTTCTGGGGCCAACGTCCTGACTTTC. Using reference TRBV2 and TRBJ2-6 for the parts outside the CDR3, the full variable domain is EPEVTQTPSHQVTQMGQEVILRCVPISNHLYFYWYRQILGQKVEFLVSFYNNEISEKSEIFDDQFSVERPDGSNFTLKIRSTKLEDSAMYFCASTREGSGANVLTFGAGSRLTVL.

The chain couples TRBV7-9 to TRBJ2-3, with TRBD2 as a possible D gene (5 bases). Germline lookup yields CDR1 SEHNR and CDR2 FQNEAQ (reference sequence). V dropped 4 bases and J dropped 5 bases, with 16 bases sitting between them. CDR3 size: 15 residues. CDR3 in amino acids: CASSYGGPSGDTQYF. CDR3 DNA: TGTGCCAGCAGCTATGGAGGACCCTCAGGAGATACGCAGTATTTT.

V and J are TRBV27 and TRBJ2-7; D is unresolved. V shed 0 bases and J shed 2 bases, with 11 bases lying between them. The CDR3 extends over 15 amino acids. Germline CDR1 and CDR2: MNHEY and SMNVEV (reference sequence). The CDR3: CASSLSNGYPYEQYF. CDR3 nucleotide sequence: TGTGCCAGCAGTTTATCGAACGGTTATCCCTACGAGCAGTACTTC.

The chain joins TRBV4-1 to TRBJ1-5, with a weak D call TRBD1 (5 bases). V was pared by 1 base and J by 3 bases, with 10 bases between. Per germline, CDR1 MGHRA and CDR2 YSYEKL. The CDR3 covers 15 residues. CDR3 bases: TGCGCCAGCAGCCAAGCGGGACTGCCCAATCAGCCCCAGCATTTT. It translates to CASSQAGLPNQPQHF.

CDR3 sequence reads: CASSLGGSRAADYEQYF. The CDR3 nucleotides read TGTGCCAGCAGCTTAGGGGGATCAAGGGCGGCGGACTACGAGCAGTACTTC. The chain recombines TRBV7-9 with TRBJ2-7; D unresolved. CDR1 is SEHNR and CDR2 is FQNEAQ in the germline V gene (reference sequence). V was clipped by 1 base and J by 3 bases, with 19 bases between them. CDR3 length equals 17 residues.

This clonotype was detected ten times or more. V is TRBV6-1 and J is TRBJ1-5, with 9 bases identical to TRBD1. Germline CDR1 and CDR2: MNHNS and SASEGT. The length of the CDR3 is 14 residues. V shed 6 bases, J shed 4 bases, and the junction held 4 bases outside the gene matches. CDR3 in DNA: TGTGCCAGCAGCGTCGGGACAGGGAATCAGCCCCAGCATTTT. It codes for CASSVGTGNQPQHF.

The chain links TRBV9 to TRBJ1-4; maybe TRBD1 (5 bases). The CDR3 contains 14 residues. Looked up from germline, CDR1 is SGDLS and CDR2 is YYNGEE. V dropped 0 bases and J dropped 8 bases, with 11 bases sitting between them. This CDR3 reads CASSVGHDSEKLFF. Written as DNA, the CDR3 is TGTGCCAGCAGCGTAGGCCACGACAGCGAAAAACTGTTTTTT.

The sample holds many counts of this clonotype. CDR3 protein: CASSRGGADTQYF. The CDR3 region has the DNA TGTGCCAGCAGCCGCGGAGGGGCAGATACGCAGTATTTT. V gene TRBV7-3 combines with J gene TRBJ2-3, with D maybe TRBD2 (6 bases). V dropped 5 bases and J dropped 4 bases, with 10 bases sitting between them. The CDR3 is 13 residues long. Per the germline V gene, CDR1 is SGHTA and CDR2 is FQGTGA.

The CDR3 here is CASRAVFYSNQPQHF. The CDR3 DNA follows: TGTGCCAGTAGGGCAGTCTTTTATAGCAATCAGCCCCAGCATTTT. V gene TRBV19 combines with J gene TRBJ1-5, with unresolved D. CDR3 length equals 15 residues. Deletions cut 6 bases from V and 0 bases from J, with 12 bases between. Germline values: CDR1 LNHDA, CDR2 SQIVND (reference sequence).

The CDR3 is CASSQTGQVIYGYTF. As DNA, the CDR3 is TGTGCCAGCAGCCAAACAGGGCAGGTTATCTATGGCTACACCTTC. The rearrangement uses TRBV2 and TRBJ1-2, with D perhaps matching TRBD1 (6 bases). This CDR3 has 15 residues. Looked up from germline, CDR1 is SNHLY and CDR2 is FYNNEI. V lost 6 bases and J lost 4, with 18 bases in between.

This clonotype was picked up many times. J is TRBJ2-6 and V is TRBV2; the match to TRBD1 covers 9 bases. Germline-derived CDR1 and CDR2 are SNHLY and FYNNEI. The CDR3 has 19 residues. The ends lost 3 bases at V and 0 bases at J; junction bases unmatched: 9. The CDR3: CASSDIKGQGRSGANVLTF. CDR3 nucleotide sequence: TGTGCCAGCAGTGATATTAAGGGACAGGGACGCTCTGGGGCCAACGTCCTGACTTTC.

This chain uses TRBV2 with TRBJ1-2, with TRBD1 identical over 7 bases. Germline CDR1 reads SNHLY; CDR2 reads FYNNEI. The trim removed 4 bases at V and 2 bases at J, leaving 4 bases unmatched. The CDR3 loop spans 14 amino acids. As DNA, the CDR3 is TGTGCCAGCAGTGCGATACAGGGGAACTATGGCTACACCTTC. Residues: CASSAIQGNYGYTF.

The gene calls are TRBV10-3 and TRBJ1-6, with TRBD1 identical over 8 bases. The CDR3 sequence is 13 residues long. CDR1 is ENHRY, CDR2 SYGVKD, per germline. V gave up 8 bases and J gave up 8 bases; unmatched junction bases: 5. The CDR3 DNA sequence: TGTGCCATCGGGACAGGAGGGGATTCACCCCTCCACTTT. Translation: CAIGTGGDSPLHF.

The chain couples TRBV7-6 to TRBJ2-2, with TRBD2 identical over 14 bases. The trim removed 5 bases at V and 5 bases at J, leaving 10 bases unmatched. There are 18 residues in the CDR3. Germline CDR1 reads SGHVS; CDR2 reads FNYEAQ. The CDR3 loop is CASSNRLAGGRGTGELFF. CDR3 in DNA: TGTGCCAGCAGCAATAGACTAGCGGGAGGGCGAGGTACCGGGGAGCTGTTTTTT.

V usage is TRBV2 and J usage is TRBJ2-5; D call uncertain. The length of the CDR3 is 12 residues. CDR1 and CDR2 (germline): SNHLY, FYNNEI. Trimming cost V 8 bases and J 1 base, with 8 bases left between them. CDR3 in amino acids: CASVQFQETQYF. In DNA, the CDR3 is TGTGCCAGCGTTCAGTTCCAAGAGACCCAGTACTTC. Together with reference TRBV2 and TRBJ2-5, the CDR3 gives the full variable domain: EPEVTQTPSHQVTQMGQEVILRCVPISNHLYFYWYRQILGQKVEFLVSFYNNEISEKSEIFDDQFSVERPDGSNFTLKIRSTKLEDSAMYFCASVQFQETQYFGPGTRLLVL.

The chain employs TRBV3-1 and TRBJ2-5, with 8 positions matching TRBD1. The CDR3 runs to 14 residues. The V and J ends lost 3 bases and 5 bases, in that order; junction bases with no gene match: 5. In germline, CDR1 is LGHDT, CDR2 YNNKEL (reference sequence). The CDR3: CASSHGQGEETQYF. The CDR3, as DNA: TGTGCCAGCAGCCACGGACAGGGCGAGGAGACCCAGTACTTC.

The chain couples TRBV12-5 to TRBJ1-2; TRBD1 aligns across 8 bases. The CDR3 totals 14 residues. Losses at the gene ends were 8 bases for V and 6 bases for J; bases not matched to a gene: 11. Germline assignment: CDR1 LGHNT and CDR2 FRNRAP. CDR3 in DNA: TGTGCTAGTAAGGCGGACAGGGAATCCGATGGCTACACCTTC. This gives the protein CASKADRESDGYTF.

The chain couples TRBV5-1 to TRBJ2-7; 15 positions agree with TRBD2. V shed 3 bases, J shed 2 bases, and the junction held 6 bases outside the gene matches. This CDR3 spans 17 amino acids. CDR1 is SGHRS and CDR2 is YFSETQ in the germline V gene. The chain's CDR3 is CASSSGLAGGGTYEQYF. The CDR3 DNA follows: TGCGCCAGCAGCTCCGGACTAGCGGGAGGGGGGACCTACGAGCAGTACTTC.

The V gene is TRBV7-9, the J gene TRBJ2-5; a possible D gene is TRBD2 (6 bases). V lost 4 bases and J lost 3, with 21 bases in between. This CDR3 contains 17 residues. CDR1 SEHNR and CDR2 FQNEAQ come from the germline V gene (reference sequence). The CDR3 region is CASSSFGRGALKETQYF. DNA of the CDR3: TGTGCCAGCAGCTCCTTCGGGAGAGGGGCTCTGAAAGAGACCCAGTACTTC. The full variable domain, with the rest looked up from reference TRBV7-9 and TRBJ2-5, is DTGVSQNPRHKITKRGQNVTFRCDPISEHNRLYWYRQTLGQGPEFLTYFQNEAQLEKSRLLSDRFSAERPKGSFSTLEIQRTEQGDSAMYLCASSSFGRGALKETQYFGPGTRLLVL.

This clonotype was detected only once. J is TRBJ2-3 and V is TRBV24-1, with a possible D match to TRBD1 (6 bases). CDR1 is KGHDR, CDR2 SFDVKD, per germline. Between the trimmed V and J ends, which lost 1 base and 4 bases, there was a span of 8 bases. The CDR3 runs to 14 residues. CDR3 region: CATSDFQGPDTQYF. The CDR3 coding sequence is TGTGCCACCAGTGATTTCCAGGGGCCAGATACGCAGTATTTT.

This clonotype came up once. V is TRBV24-1 and J is TRBJ2-1; 11 positions match TRBD2. The CDR3 has 16 residues. The V gene's germline CDR1 is KGHDR and CDR2 SFDVKD. J gave up 4 bases and V 4 bases, and 5 bases lay outside the gene matches. Here the CDR3 reads CATSDQGLAEYNEQFF. CDR3 bases: TGTGCCACCAGTGACCAGGGACTAGCGGAGTACAATGAGCAGTTCTTC.

This clonotype was recorded many times. The J gene is TRBJ2-5, the V gene TRBV9; D gene unclear. This CDR3 is built from 13 residues. CDR1 SGDLS and CDR2 YYNGEE come from the germline V gene. The V end was cut by 3 bases, the J end by 0 bases, with 6 bases between. The CDR3 region is CASSASNQETQYF. The CDR3 DNA is TGTGCCAGCAGCGCCTCAAACCAAGAGACCCAGTACTTC.

V gene TRBV2 combines with J gene TRBJ2-7; the D call may be TRBD1 or TRBD2 (7 bases each). The CDR3 spans 14 residues. V shed 7 bases and J shed 2 bases, with 15 bases lying between them. Germline-derived CDR1 and CDR2 are SNHLY and FYNNEI. CDR3 region: CASIAGRGTYEQYF. CDR3 sequence (DNA): TGTGCCAGCATAGCGGGCAGGGGGACCTACGAGCAGTACTTC.

V and J are TRBV7-9 and TRBJ1-1, with D possibly being TRBD1 (6 bases). Deletions cut 4 bases from V and 10 bases from J, with 13 bases between. The CDR3 consists of 12 residues. Germline V gene sequence: CDR1 SEHNR, CDR2 FQNEAQ (reference sequence). The CDR3 spells CASSSNQGRAFF. CDR3 DNA: TGTGCCAGCAGCTCGAATCAGGGGAGAGCTTTCTTT.

The V call is TRBV20-1, the J call TRBJ2-7; 7 nucleotides agree with TRBD1. CDR3 size: 17 residues. Trimming removed 5 bases from V and 5 bases from J; junction bases left unmatched: 21. CDR1 and CDR2 from the germline V gene are DFQATT and SNEGSKA (reference sequence). CDR3 sequence: CSASPRTGIFPSDEQYF. The CDR3 DNA reads TGCAGTGCTTCCCCACGGACAGGAATATTTCCTTCTGACGAGCAGTACTTC.

The table lists this clonotype with many counts. The V call is TRBV7-9, the J call TRBJ2-5; D is uncertain. Deletions cut 5 bases from V and 4 bases from J, with 14 bases between. The CDR3 has 14 residues. Germline V gene sequence: CDR1 SEHNR, CDR2 FQNEAQ (reference sequence). CDR3 DNA sequence: TGTGCCAGCAGCGACATAGAGGTTAGAGAGACCCAGTACTTC. Amino acid sequence: CASSDIEVRETQYF.

The chain is built from TRBV20-1 and TRBJ2-7, with D perhaps TRBD2 (5 bases). V was trimmed by 0 bases and J by 4 bases, leaving 19 bases between them. The germline CDR1 and CDR2 sequences are DFQATT and SNEGSKA (reference sequence). This CDR3 has 16 amino acids. The CDR3 spells CSAREAGALAGYEQYF. CDR3 sequence (DNA): TGCAGTGCTAGAGAGGCGGGTGCATTGGCCGGGTACGAGCAGTACTTC.

The chain links TRBV2 to TRBJ1-2; D is undetermined. Germline V gene sequence: CDR1 SNHLY, CDR2 FYNNEI. Trimming stripped 7 bases from V and 8 bases from J, with 11 bases between. The CDR3 extends over 11 amino acids. As DNA, the CDR3 is TGTGCCAGCACACCCATGGGCGGCTACACCTTC. It is translated as CASTPMGGYTF.